Included here is one T cell receptor beta chain sequence, with context. Specified treatment: therapeutic diphenylcyclopropenone sensitization with weekly scalp DPC. Participating donors were patients with alopecia, aged 18 to 70 years, considered appropriate candidates for DPC. The sample belongs to a study of human T cells and chemical hapten exposure. Individual cDNA molecules had unique molecular identifiers attached to them by the library. Each CDR3 protein gets one entry after TCRdb re-called the reads with MiXCR. This sample carries about 4,400 distinct CDR3 sequences, about 52% of them seen once, and the ten largest clones take under 4%. Sample: whole blood, taken before DPC sensitization or 2, 6, or about 24 weeks after (not recorded which). The TCR was taken from an adult with alopecia areata. Some clones in this sample may be carry-over from other donors' samples. This table probably holds off-target reads from a library built for another chain.

In nucleotides, the CDR3 is TGTGCCAGCAGCCTCCACGATACCGAAAAACTGTTTTTT. Amino acid sequence: CASSLHDTEKLFF. The gene calls are TRBV7-9 and TRBJ1-4; D uncertain. The CDR3 is made up of 13 amino acids. In germline, CDR1 is SEHNR, CDR2 FQNEAQ (reference sequence). V lost 5 bases, J lost 8 bases, and 12 bases lay in between. Using reference TRBV7-9 and TRBJ1-4 for the parts outside the CDR3, the full variable domain is DTGVSQNPRHKITKRGQNVTFRCDPISEHNRLYWYRQTLGQGPEFLTYFQNEAQLEKSRLLSDRFSAERPKGSFSTLEIQRTEQGDSAMYLCASSLHDTEKLFFGSGTQLSVL.